One and the same sample provided the 27 T cell receptor beta chains below, sequenced in a study of OX40 agonist ivuxolimab in advanced cancers. The assay was immunoSEQ multiplex PCR, and TCRdb's table has in-frame clones only and misses some. The table includes under 70,000 clones, around 87% detected once. The specimen comprised CD4+ or CD8+ T cells sorted from blood, sampled in a trial of the OX40 agonist ivuxolimab. The receptors shown here come from an adult with an advanced solid tumor such as melanoma, head and neck, liver or kidney cancer.

The chain carries TRBV6-5 and TRBJ2-5; maybe TRBD1 (6 bases). This CDR3 spans 13 amino acids. Germline V CDR1 and CDR2: MNHEY, SVGAGI. Trimming removed 2 bases at V and 2 bases at J, with 6 bases between. This CDR3 reads CASSYGQQETQYF. The CDR3, as DNA: TGTGCCAGCAGTTACGGACAGCAAGAGACCCAGTACTTC.

The chain links TRBV21-1 to TRBJ2-3. TRBV21-1 corresponds to a pseudogene. There are 12 residues in the CDR3. CDR3 sequence reads: CASSKSAGGQYF. CDR3 coding DNA: TGTGCCAGCAGCAAATCGGCTGGGGGGCAGTATTTT.

This sequence joins TRBV5-1 and TRBJ2-1; TRBD2 might be the D (5 bases). The V gene's germline CDR1 is SGHRS and CDR2 YFSETQ. V was pared by 2 bases and J by 8 bases, with 14 bases between. The CDR3 runs to 14 residues. CDR3 loop: CASSLLGVSDEQFF. The DNA of the CDR3 is TGCGCCAGCAGCTTACTAGGCGTAAGTGATGAGCAGTTCTTC. The variable domain in full, with the rest retrieved from reference TRBV5-1 and TRBJ2-1, is KAGVTQTPRYLIKTRGQQVTLSCSPISGHRSVSWYQQTPGQGLQFLFEYFSETQRNKGNFPGRFSGRQFSNSRSEMNVSTLELGDSALYLCASSLLGVSDEQFFGPGTRLTVL.

The gene calls are TRBV27 and TRBJ2-7, with 7 positions matching TRBD1. J was trimmed by 7 bases and V by 11 bases; bases with no gene match: 11. CDR1 MNHEY and CDR2 SMNVEV come from the germline V gene (reference sequence). CDR3 length equals 12 residues. The CDR3 loop reads CASGTVLWEQYF. The CDR3 DNA sequence: TGTGCCTCGGGGACAGTACTCTGGGAGCAGTACTTC.

The rearrangement links TRBV7-8 to TRBJ1-2; D gene unclear. Germline V gene data show CDR1 as SGHVS and CDR2 as FQNEAQ. V was shortened by 3 bases and J by 7 bases, with 12 bases between the two germline ends. This CDR3 spans 13 amino acids. CDR3 sequence (DNA): TGTGCCAGCAGCTTTTCCCGGGGTTCTGGCTACACCTTC. It encodes CASSFSRGSGYTF.

This chain connects TRBV6-5 to TRBJ1-2, with D perhaps matching TRBD1 (6 bases). The CDR3 contains 16 residues. The germline V and J ends were trimmed by 0 bases and 5 bases, with 16 bases remaining between them. The V gene's germline CDR1 is MNHEY and CDR2 SVGAGI. The CDR3 loop is CASSYSGHLDTYGYTF. CDR3 in DNA: TGTGCCAGCAGTTACTCGGGACATCTAGACACTTATGGCTACACCTTC.

The chain is built from TRBV6-5 and TRBJ2-7; D gene uncertain. V shed 6 bases and J shed 0 bases, with 12 bases lying between them. Germline CDR1 is MNHEY and CDR2 is SVGAGI. This CDR3 region has 14 residues. The CDR3, as DNA: TGTGCCAGCAGCCCTTTCATCGACTCCTACGAGCAGTACTTC. It specifies CASSPFIDSYEQYF.

The rearrangement joins TRBV9 to TRBJ2-7; no clear D gene. V was clipped by 3 bases and J by 3 bases, with 13 bases between them. This CDR3 spans 14 amino acids. The V gene's germline CDR1 is SGDLS and CDR2 YYNGEE. CDR3: CASSGPPPDYEQYF. DNA of the CDR3: TGTGCCAGCAGCGGCCCCCCACCTGACTACGAGCAGTACTTC.

This clone was counted a single time. This sequence joins TRBV27 and TRBJ2-3, with TRBD1 identical over 7 bases. Germline V CDR1 and CDR2: MNHEY, SMNVEV (reference sequence). The CDR3 is 14 residues long. Trimming removed 6 bases from V and 1 base from J; junction bases left unmatched: 4. The CDR3 is CASRDGQGTDTQYF. In nucleotides, the CDR3 is TGTGCCAGCAGGGACGGACAGGGCACAGATACGCAGTATTTT.

The chain carries TRBV4-2 and TRBJ2-1, with 9 bases aligning to TRBD2. This CDR3 spans 18 amino acids. V lost 1 base to trimming and J lost 0 bases; unmatched junction nucleotides: 7. The V gene's germline CDR1 is LGHNA and CDR2 YNFKEQ. The CDR3 here is CASSQVEVAGVSYNEQFF. The CDR3 bases are TGTGCCAGCAGCCAAGTCGAAGTAGCGGGGGTCTCCTACAATGAGCAGTTCTTC.

The CDR3 nucleotides read TGTGCCAGCAGCCCCTGGACAGGGGACTTCTCCTACGAGCAGTACTTC. Translated: CASSPWTGDFSYEQYF. The chain has TRBV7-8 and TRBJ2-5, with 9 bases matching TRBD1. Matching the DNA end better, TRBJ2-7 makes the J call doubtful. The length of the CDR3 is 16 residues. The germline V gene encodes CDR1 SGHVS and CDR2 FQNEAQ.

The V call is TRBV19, the J call TRBJ2-7; a possible D gene is TRBD1 (5 bases). This CDR3 has 14 residues. Trimming shortened V by 3 bases and J by 0 bases, and 9 bases separated the two germline ends. Germline V gene sequence: CDR1 LNHDA, CDR2 SQIVND (reference sequence). Here the CDR3 DNA reads TGTGCCAGTAGTATCACGACAGCCTCCTACGAGCAGTACTTC. Translation: CASSITTASYEQYF.

CDR3 DNA sequence: TGTGCCAGCAGTTTACCGATCGGTGTTGGGGGCGTTCTGGCTGAAAAACTGTTTTTT. Its protein product is CASSLPIGVGGVLAEKLFF. The chain couples TRBV28 to TRBJ1-4, with a possible D match to TRBD1 (6 bases). The CDR3 is 19 residues long. Trimming removed 2 bases from V and 7 bases from J, with 26 bases in between. Germline V gene sequence: CDR1 MDHEN, CDR2 SYDVKM.

The J gene is TRBJ1-5, the V gene TRBV28; a weak D match, TRBD1 (5 bases). Germline assignment: CDR1 MDHEN and CDR2 SYDVKM. Between the trimmed V and J ends, which lost 6 bases and 2 bases, there was a span of 11 bases. The CDR3 runs 14 residues. The CDR3 nucleotides are TGTGCCAGCAGACCCAGGGTAGGCAATCAGCCCCAGCATTTT. It codes for CASRPRVGNQPQHF.

This clone was seen a single time. This CDR3 is CASSLRGAGNTIYF. The CDR3 coding sequence is TGTGCCAGCAGTTTACGGGGGGCTGGAAACACCATATATTTT. The chain is built from TRBV27 and TRBJ1-3; D possibly corresponds to TRBD1 (5 bases). V shed 2 bases and J shed 2 bases, with 7 bases lying between them. In germline, CDR1 is MNHEY, CDR2 SMNVEV (reference sequence). CDR3 length: 14 amino acids.

V is TRBV6-5 and J is TRBJ2-1, with D perhaps being TRBD1 or TRBD2 (5 bases each). This CDR3 is 13 amino acids long. The V gene's germline CDR1 is MNHEY and CDR2 SVGAGI. Trimming took off 0 bases at V and 10 bases at J, with 10 bases between the two ends. CDR3 amino acids: CASSYSGENEQFF. CDR3 nucleotide sequence: TGTGCCAGCAGTTACTCGGGGGAGAACGAGCAGTTCTTC.

This clone is a singleton in its sample. The CDR3 DNA sequence: TGTGCCAGCAGTCGGTCCGGGACAGAGGGCTACGAGCAGTACTTC. It is translated as CASSRSGTEGYEQYF. The rearrangement links TRBV5-4 to TRBJ2-7, with TRBD1 matching 7 bases. Germline trimming cut 5 bases from V and 3 bases from J; bases unmatched to any gene: 11. Looked up from germline, CDR1 is SGHNT and CDR2 is YYREEE (reference sequence). This CDR3 has 15 amino acids.

The genes are TRBV19 and TRBJ1-2; D is uncertain. With 1 base removed from V and 5 bases from J, the gap between germline ends came to 14 bases. The CDR3 extends over 15 amino acids. Germline lookup yields CDR1 LNHDA and CDR2 SQIVND (reference sequence). The CDR3, as DNA: TGTGCCAGTAGTATAGGCCCGGGCCCCGGGTATGGCTACACCTTC. This sequence encodes CASSIGPGPGYGYTF.

V gene TRBV15 combines with J gene TRBJ2-7; D ambiguous. Trimming took 0 bases from V and 0 from J, leaving 6 bases between them. This CDR3 spans 14 amino acids. Germline V lookup: CDR1 LNHNV, CDR2 YYDKDF (reference sequence). The CDR3 spells CATSRDLSSYEQYF. The CDR3 DNA reads TGTGCCACCAGCAGAGATCTTAGCTCCTACGAGCAGTACTTC.

Concerning this clone: At one end the junction does not follow the germline gene, possibly because of a read error. CDR3 sequence reads: CANSPQGWGTDTQYF. CDR3 nucleotides: TGTGCCAACAGTCCACAGGGGTGGGGCACAGATACGCAGTATTTT. The chain carries TRBV27 and TRBJ2-3; 7 bases match TRBD1. This CDR3 has 15 amino acids. The germline CDR1 and CDR2 sequences are MNHEY and SMNVEV (reference sequence).

The gene calls are TRBV7-9 and TRBJ1-1; 7 nucleotides agree with TRBD1. The CDR3 has 16 amino acids. V lost 3 bases to trimming and J lost 4 bases; unmatched junction nucleotides: 11. Germline V CDR1 and CDR2: SEHNR, FQNEAQ (reference sequence). Here the CDR3 reads CASSFLTGLMATEAFF. The CDR3 coding sequence is TGTGCCAGCAGCTTCCTGACAGGGTTGATGGCCACTGAAGCTTTCTTT. The full variable domain, completed using reference TRBV7-9 and TRBJ1-1, is DTGVSQNPRHKITKRGQNVTFRCDPISEHNRLYWYRQTLGQGPEFLTYFQNEAQLEKSRLLSDRFSAERPKGSFSTLEIQRTEQGDSAMYLCASSFLTGLMATEAFFGQGTRLTVV.

A few counts support this clone. CDR3 protein: CASSSREYGYTF. The CDR3, as DNA: TGTGCCAGCAGTTCACGAGAGTATGGCTACACCTTC. The genes are TRBV27 and TRBJ1-2; D ambiguous. Germline V gene lookup returns CDR1 MNHEY and CDR2 SMNVEV (reference sequence). Between the trimmed V and J ends, which lost 4 bases and 5 bases, there was a span of 8 bases. The CDR3 extends over 12 amino acids.

The gene calls are TRBV28 and TRBJ2-7, with D possibly being TRBD1 or TRBD2 (5 bases each). The CDR3 length is 14 residues. The germline CDR1 and CDR2 sequences are MDHEN and SYDVKM. Trimming removed 3 bases from V and 3 bases from J, with 12 bases in between. The CDR3 bases are TGTGCCAGCAGTTTTTCCGGGACGAACTACGAGCAGTACTTC. It encodes CASSFSGTNYEQYF.

The chain links TRBV19 to TRBJ2-7; 9 bases match TRBD1. V was pared by 5 bases and J by 4 bases, with 9 bases of the junction left unmatched. The CDR3 consists of 15 residues. Germline lookup yields CDR1 LNHDA and CDR2 SQIVND (reference sequence). CDR3 bases: TGTGCCAGTAGTTTCTCCGGGACAGGGCGGTACGAGCAGTACTTC. It yields the protein CASSFSGTGRYEQYF.

The genes are TRBV9 and TRBJ2-7, with D hard to call. In germline, CDR1 is SGDLS, CDR2 YYNGEE. The CDR3 covers 15 residues. V was cut by 0 bases and J by 6 bases, with 16 bases left in between. The CDR3 DNA reads TGTGCCAGCAGCGTAGGAGCTCCTCCGAACGGCGAGCAGTACTTC. Encoded protein: CASSVGAPPNGEQYF.

V is TRBV9 and J is TRBJ2-1, with 9 nucleotides matching TRBD1. The V segment lost 3 bases and the J segment 12 bases; nucleotides outside the gene matches: 4. The CDR3 consists of 12 residues. The germline V gene has CDR1 SGDLS and CDR2 YYNGEE. The DNA of the CDR3 is TGTGCCAGCAGCGCAACGACAGGGGGGCAGTTCTTC. It encodes CASSATTGGQFF.

This sequence joins TRBV4-1 and TRBJ1-2, with TRBD1 identical over 8 bases. Per germline, CDR1 MGHRA and CDR2 YSYEKL. After removal of 3 bases from V and 0 bases from J, the junction contained 9 bases not matched to a gene. The CDR3 loop spans 17 amino acids. The CDR3 reads CASSQQGTGDANYGYTF. CDR3 coding DNA: TGCGCCAGCAGCCAGCAAGGGACAGGAGATGCTAACTATGGCTACACCTTC.